The 28 T cell receptor beta chains below all came from one sample that was sequenced in a study of monozygotic twins with inflammatory bowel disease. TCRdb re-called the 5' RACE reads; one entry per CDR3 protein, DNA not given. This sample's table reports some 100,000 distinct CDR3 sequences. Material: blood. These receptors were collected from a human donor with ulcerative colitis or Crohn's disease, or a healthy co-twin of an affected twin (not recorded which).

The genes are TRBV5-4 and TRBJ1-1. Germline V gives CDR1 SGHNT, CDR2 YYREEE (reference sequence). The CDR3 totals 14 residues. Here the CDR3 reads CASSLGHLNTEAFF.

The rearrangement links TRBV5-1 to TRBJ2-7; TCRdb indicates TRBD1, and absent DNA this call remains unverified. Germline assignment: CDR1 SGHRS and CDR2 YFSETQ. The CDR3 sequence is 15 residues long. CDR3 sequence reads: CASSLNGGGMYEQYF.

In terms of frequency, this clonotype is medium-sized. This chain uses TRBV12-3 or TRBV12-4 with TRBJ1-5. This CDR3 is built from 14 residues. The CDR3 reads CASSLRGEDQPQHF.

The chain recombines TRBV20-1 with TRBJ2-1. Germline values: CDR1 DFQATT, CDR2 SNEGSKA (reference sequence). The CDR3 is made up of 17 amino acids. The CDR3 sequence is CSARDVVGFFAYNEQFF.

This chain connects TRBV6-5 to TRBJ2-5. CDR1 MNHEY and CDR2 SVGAGI come from the germline V gene. This CDR3 comprises 16 residues. This CDR3 is CASSYSGSLYQETQYF.

This rearrangement joins TRBV20-1 to TRBJ2-5. The V gene's germline CDR1 is DFQATT and CDR2 SNEGSKA (reference sequence). The CDR3 covers 12 residues. CDR3 sequence: CSATEHKETQYF.

V gene TRBV3-1 combines with J gene TRBJ2-2; without DNA, the TCRdb call of TRBD1 cannot be checked. The CDR3 is made up of 16 amino acids. The germline CDR1 and CDR2 sequences are LGHDT and YNNKEL (reference sequence). The CDR3: CASSPFRDTTTGELFF.

The V gene is TRBV29-1, the J gene TRBJ2-7. The CDR3 covers 15 residues. Germline lookup yields CDR1 SQVTM and CDR2 ANQGSEA. The CDR3 reads CSVEIADRTSYEQYF.

The chain recombines TRBV2 with TRBJ2-2; checking the TCRdb D call of TRBD1 is not possible without DNA. The CDR3 sequence is 14 residues long. Germline V gives CDR1 SNHLY, CDR2 FYNNEI. CDR3 residues: CASSRTANTGELFF.

The rearrangement joins TRBV20-1 to TRBJ2-1; TCRdb names TRBD2, which stays unverified in the absence of DNA. Germline V gene sequence: CDR1 DFQATT, CDR2 SNEGSKA (reference sequence). The CDR3 loop spans 15 amino acids. The chain's CDR3 is CSASETSGDYNEQFF.

The J gene is TRBJ1-1, the V gene TRBV15. The CDR3 covers 14 residues. The V gene's germline CDR1 is LNHNV and CDR2 YYDKDF (reference sequence). The CDR3: CATSRVGVSDEAFF.

The chain has TRBV7-2 and TRBJ1-1; TCRdb calls TRBD1, which cannot be checked without DNA. CDR1 is SGHTA, CDR2 FQGNSA, per germline. There are 13 residues in the CDR3. The CDR3 protein is CASSRQGSTEAFF.

The chain combines TRBV12-3 or TRBV12-4 with TRBJ1-1; the TCRdb call, TRBD1, lacks DNA for checking. The CDR3 contains 14 residues. The chain's CDR3 is CASSFGQFYTEAFF.

The V and J genes are TRBV5-5 and TRBJ1-5; TCRdb's D call, TRBD1, is unchecked because there is no DNA. The germline V gene has CDR1 SGHKS and CDR2 YYEKEE (reference sequence). This CDR3 has 16 amino acids. The CDR3: CASSGWTVNSNQPQHF.

The chain links TRBV7-3 to TRBJ1-2; TCRdb selects TRBD1, and the lack of DNA leaves this call unchecked. Germline assignment: CDR1 SGHTA and CDR2 FQGTGA. This CDR3 spans 15 amino acids. CDR3 in amino acids: CASSLRGGESYGYTF.

CDR3: CASAAEGAETQYF. The rearrangement links TRBV12-5 to TRBJ2-5; absent DNA, TCRdb's TRBD2 call cannot be checked. The germline gives CDR1 LGHNT, CDR2 FRNRAP. The CDR3 totals 13 residues.

The chain links TRBV5-1 to TRBJ2-2. The germline V gene has CDR1 SGHRS and CDR2 YFSETQ. The CDR3 is 13 residues long. Here the CDR3 reads CASSLAGTGELFF.

J is TRBJ2-1 and V is TRBV30; TCRdb calls TRBD1, which cannot be checked without DNA. CDR1 is GTSNPN and CDR2 is SVGIG in the germline V gene (reference sequence). The CDR3 runs to 14 residues. CDR3 protein: CAWRPKGGRNEQFF. The full variable domain, in which reference TRBV30 and TRBJ2-1 provide the parts outside the CDR3, is SQTIHQWPATLVQPVGSPLSLECTVEGTSNPNLYWYRQAAGRGLQLLFYSVGIGQISSEVPQNLSASRPQDRQFILSSKKLLLSDSGFYLCAWRPKGGRNEQFFGPGTRLTVL.

V is TRBV12-3 or TRBV12-4 and J is TRBJ2-7; lacking DNA, the TRBD1 call made by TCRdb goes unchecked. The CDR3 has 15 residues. This CDR3 is CASSDGTVKPYEQYF.

The CDR3: CASSRRDSPSGANVLTF. The chain combines TRBV4-3 with TRBJ2-6; TCRdb reports TRBD1, a call that lacks DNA to check it against. Per germline, CDR1 LGHNA and CDR2 YSLEER. This CDR3 contains 17 residues.

This rearrangement joins TRBV2 to TRBJ2-1; the D gene TCRdb calls, TRBD2, cannot be checked with no DNA. Looked up from germline, CDR1 is SNHLY and CDR2 is FYNNEI. There are 14 residues in the CDR3. The CDR3 sequence: CASGELAGVGEQFF. The complete variable domain, with remaining parts taken from reference TRBV2 and TRBJ2-1, reads EPEVTQTPSHQVTQMGQEVILRCVPISNHLYFYWYRQILGQKVEFLVSFYNNEISEKSEIFDDQFSVERPDGSNFTLKIRSTKLEDSAMYFCASGELAGVGEQFFGPGTRLTVL.

The V call is TRBV6-5, the J call TRBJ1-3; as DNA is missing, the TRBD1 call by TCRdb cannot be tested. Per germline, CDR1 MNHEY and CDR2 SVGAGI. This CDR3 has 17 residues. The CDR3 spells CASSYSGGLSSGNTIYF.

The genes are TRBV7-8 and TRBJ1-2; TCRdb names TRBD1, which stays unverified in the absence of DNA. This CDR3 is 17 amino acids long. Germline assignment: CDR1 SGHVS and CDR2 FQNEAQ. This CDR3 reads CASSLATRGAVGYGYTF.

This chain links TRBV5-1 with TRBJ2-5; TCRdb selects TRBD2, and the lack of DNA leaves this call unchecked. Germline-derived CDR1 and CDR2 are SGHRS and YFSETQ. This CDR3 is 16 amino acids long. The CDR3 here is CASSYVSGGAGETQYF.

The V gene is TRBV28, the J gene TRBJ1-5; the TRBD1 assignment by TCRdb is unverifiable without DNA. Germline CDR1 is MDHEN and CDR2 is SYDVKM. The CDR3 spans 15 residues. The CDR3 sequence: CASKLGGGSNQPQHF.

The rearrangement joins TRBV20-1 to TRBJ2-1; TCRdb's D call, TRBD2, is unchecked because there is no DNA. This CDR3 contains 16 residues. Germline loops: CDR1 DFQATT, CDR2 SNEGSKA (reference sequence). This CDR3 is CSARGATGGSYNEQFF.

The rearrangement links TRBV29-1 to TRBJ2-7; TCRdb picks TRBD1, but there is no DNA to check that call. The germline V gene encodes CDR1 SQVTM and CDR2 ANQGSEA. This CDR3 contains 14 residues. CDR3 residues: CSATLWGSPYEQYF.

The gene calls are TRBV27 and TRBJ1-1. Germline V gene sequence: CDR1 MNHEY, CDR2 SMNVEV (reference sequence). CDR3 length equals 15 residues. The CDR3 region is CASSLARGGNTEAFF.